This is a list of T cell receptor beta chains from one sample in a study of CD8 T cells in Susac syndrome. TCRdb re-called the immunoSEQ multiplex PCR reads through MiXCR, storing one row per CDR3 protein. The data show about 400,000 distinct CDR3 sequences, about 85% seen once. Sequencing was carried out using CD8+ T cells from PBMCs. The receptors here all came from a human donor with multiple sclerosis. Each CDR3 is given with its conserved first and last residue. Each record gives: CDR3 protein, CDR3 DNA, D gene, V gene, J gene, clone size. A D gene is named only where the DNA matches it firmly. For some rows the clone size is stated as once, few or many, or as a class when expanded; others skip it.

CASIGGPWEQYF	TGTGCCAGCATCGGCGGGCCTTGGGAGCAGTACTTC	NA	TRBV2	TRBJ2-7	NA
CASSSRTVMNTEAFF	TGTGCCAGCAGTAGTCGGACGGTGATGAACACTGAAGCTTTCTTT	NA	TRBV6-1	TRBJ1-1	NA
CASSQEGGAASYYEQYF	TGCGCCAGCAGCCAAGAGGGGGGGGCGGCTTCGTACTACGAGCAGTACTTC	NA	TRBV4-1	TRBJ2-7	NA
CASSTGVLRNTIYF	TGTGCCAGCAGCACAGGGGTTTTGCGGAACACCATATATTTT	TRBD1	TRBV6-1	TRBJ1-3	NA
CASSWTSGSDEQFF	TGTGCCAGCAGCTGGACTAGCGGGTCCGATGAGCAGTTCTTC	TRBD2	TRBV11-2	TRBJ2-1	once
CASSSPEDEKLFF	TGTGCCAGCAGCTCGCCCGAGGACGAAAAACTGTTTTTT	NA	TRBV7-6	TRBJ1-4	NA
CASSPDRNLAKNIQYF	TGTGCCAGCAGTCCCGACAGAAACCTAGCCAAAAACATTCAGTACTTC	NA	TRBV6-1	TRBJ2-4	NA
CAWSVTTYNEQFF	TGTGCCTGGAGTGTGACCACCTACAATGAGCAGTTCTTC	NA	TRBV30	TRBJ2-1	NA
CASSPGEGGNVYEQYF	TGTGCCAGCAGTCCCGGGGAAGGCGGGAACGTATACGAGCAGTACTTC	NA	TRBV6-1	TRBJ2-7	NA
CASSRQGGGTEAFF	TGTGCCAGCAGTAGACAGGGGGGAGGCACTGAAGCTTTCTTT	TRBD1	TRBV4-1	TRBJ1-1	few
CASSFLAGSDEQFF	TGTGCCAGCAGCTTCTTAGCGGGGTCCGATGAGCAGTTCTTC	TRBD2	TRBV5-4	TRBJ2-1	NA
CASSDVLASSTDTQYF	TGCGCCAGCAGTGACGTTCTAGCGTCTAGCACAGATACGCAGTATTTT	NA	TRBV10-1	TRBJ2-3	NA
CASSLDPASGVDEQFF	TGTGCCAGCAGCTTAGATCCGGCTAGCGGAGTCGATGAGCAGTTCTTC	TRBD2	TRBV11-2	TRBJ2-1	NA
CASGLDIYYEQYF	TGTGCTAGTGGTTTAGACATCTACTACGAGCAGTACTTC	NA	TRBV12-5	TRBJ2-7	NA
CSASHAESYEQYF	TGCAGTGCTAGTCACGCGGAATCCTACGAGCAGTACTTC	NA	TRBV20-1	TRBJ2-7	NA
CASSYSPLPGSFNQPQHF	TGTGCCAGCAGTTACTCACCCCTTCCTGGCAGCTTCAATCAGCCCCAGCATTTT	NA	TRBV6-5	TRBJ1-5	NA
CASSYSGGDTYNEQFF	TGTGCCAGCAGTTACTCGGGCGGAGATACCTACAATGAGCAGTTCTTC	NA	TRBV6-5	TRBJ2-1	once
CATSFDLGLGGDNEQFF	TGTGCCACCAGCTTCGACCTGGGGTTAGGAGGCGACAATGAGCAGTTCTTC	NA	TRBV15	TRBJ2-1	NA
CASSLSQASGTLYNEQFF	TGTGCCAGCAGTTTATCGCAGGCTAGCGGTACCCTTTACAATGAGCAGTTCTTC	TRBD2	TRBV27	TRBJ2-1	NA
CAWSPGTVNQPQHF	TGTGCCTGGAGTCCTGGGACAGTCAATCAGCCCCAGCATTTT	TRBD1	TRBV30	TRBJ1-5	NA
CASSQDKGGYTEAFF	TGTGCCAGCAGCCAAGATAAAGGGGGTTACACTGAAGCTTTCTTT	NA	TRBV4-2	TRBJ1-1	NA
CAWRVTGDYGYTF	TGTGCCTGGAGGGTAACAGGGGACTATGGCTACACCTTC	TRBD1	TRBV30	TRBJ1-2	NA
CSVEVARHEQFF	TGCAGCGTTGAAGTGGCCAGGCATGAGCAGTTCTTC	NA	TRBV29-1	TRBJ2-1	NA
CSAYKHERDEQYF	TGCAGTGCCTACAAACATGAGCGAGACGAGCAGTACTTC	NA	TRBV20-1	TRBJ2-7	NA
CASSLAASGWETYEQYF	TGCGCCAGCAGCTTGGCGGCTAGCGGGTGGGAGACCTACGAGCAGTACTTC	TRBD2	TRBV5-1	TRBJ2-7	NA
CASSSLAGETYNEQFF	TGTGCCAGCAGCTCTCTAGCGGGAGAAACCTACAATGAGCAGTTCTTC	TRBD2	TRBV7-3	TRBJ2-1	NA
CASSNGLADLQETQYF	TGTGCCAGCAGCAACGGACTAGCGGACCTCCAAGAGACCCAGTACTTC	TRBD2	TRBV7-8	TRBJ2-5	once
CASSLTPDGTGGDEQFF	TGTGCCAGCAGCCTAACTCCCGACGGGACAGGGGGCGATGAGCAGTTCTTC	TRBD1	TRBV3-1	TRBJ2-1	NA
CAWSVSGGNEQFF	TGTGCCTGGAGTGTATCAGGGGGCAATGAGCAGTTCTTC	TRBD1	TRBV30	TRBJ2-1	NA
CASSHGASYEQYF	TGTGCCAGCAGTCACGGGGCGTCCTACGAGCAGTACTTC	NA	TRBV27	TRBJ2-7	NA
CASSYSFSGSYGYTF	TGTGCCAGCAGTTACTCGTTTTCGGGATCGTATGGCTACACCTTC	NA	TRBV6-5	TRBJ1-2	few
CASSLTGQGLSEQFF	TGTGCCAGCAGCCTCACGGGACAGGGTTTATCTGAGCAGTTCTTC	TRBD1	TRBV27	TRBJ2-1	NA
CASPRGGGGPRQETQYF	TGTGCCAGCCCACGAGGAGGGGGAGGGCCTCGGCAAGAGACCCAGTACTTC	NA	TRBV6-2/TRBV6-3	TRBJ2-5	NA
CASRDPKGGRNSPLHF	TGTGCCAGTAGGGACCCGAAAGGAGGGAGGAATTCACCCCTCCACTTT	NA	TRBV19	TRBJ1-6	NA
CASSLAGGPGEQFF	TGTGCCAGCAGCTTAGCGGGAGGGCCTGGAGAGCAGTTCTTC	TRBD2	TRBV5-4	TRBJ2-1	NA
CASSLGRGSGELFF	TGCGCCAGCAGCTTGGGTCGCGGCAGCGGGGAGCTGTTTTTT	NA	TRBV5-1	TRBJ2-2	many
CASSPRRGYTEAFF	TGTGCCAGCAGCCCCCGGCGGGGCTACACTGAAGCTTTCTTT	NA	TRBV3-1	TRBJ1-1	NA
CASSWGEQGMTGVYEQYF	TGTGCCAGCAGCTGGGGCGAACAGGGAATGACGGGTGTCTACGAGCAGTACTTC	NA	TRBV5-6	TRBJ2-7	few
CASSQEDRGSQPQHF	TGCGCCAGCAGCCAAGAGGACAGGGGGAGTCAGCCCCAGCATTTT	TRBD1	TRBV4-1	TRBJ1-5	NA
CASSQGPGLHSNEQFF	TGCGCCAGCAGCCAAGGTCCGGGACTCCACTCCAATGAGCAGTTCTTC	NA	TRBV4-1	TRBJ2-1	NA
CASSQKIGREDSAYNEQFF	TGTGCCAGCAGCCAAAAAATTGGGCGGGAGGACTCTGCCTACAATGAGCAGTTCTTC	TRBD2	TRBV3-1	TRBJ2-1	NA
CASSWTGWPPFNEQFF	TGTGCCAGCAGTTGGACAGGGTGGCCCCCTTTCAATGAGCAGTTCTTC	TRBD1	TRBV28	TRBJ2-1	NA
CASSLEGIYEQYF	TGTGCCAGCAGCTTGGAGGGAATCTACGAGCAGTACTTC	NA	TRBV7-9	TRBJ2-7	NA
CASSSRTSQSYEQYF	TGCGCCAGCAGCTCACGGACTAGCCAAAGCTACGAGCAGTACTTC	TRBD2	TRBV5-1	TRBJ2-7	once
CASSLRSANTGELFF	TGCGCCAGCAGCCTTCGGAGTGCAAACACCGGGGAGCTGTTTTTT	NA	TRBV4-1	TRBJ2-2	once
CASSLVGSGQPQHF	TGTGCCAGCAGTTTAGTAGGGAGTGGTCAGCCCCAGCATTTT	NA	TRBV12-3/TRBV12-4	TRBJ1-5	few
CASSESGPRAWGDEQYF	TGCGCCAGCAGTGAGTCGGGTCCCCGGGCCTGGGGGGACGAGCAGTACTTC	NA	TRBV10-2	TRBJ2-7	NA
CASSEEWGNTEAFF	TGTGCCAGCAGTGAAGAGTGGGGGAACACTGAAGCTTTCTTT	NA	TRBV2	TRBJ1-1	NA
CASSQEFNANTEAFF	TGCGCCAGCAGCCAAGAATTTAACGCGAACACTGAAGCTTTCTTT	NA	TRBV4-1	TRBJ1-1	NA
CASSASLAGGQETQYF	TGTGCCAGCAGCGCGAGCCTAGCGGGGGGCCAAGAGACCCAGTACTTC	TRBD2	TRBV13	TRBJ2-5	NA
CASSQGGPSETQYF	TGCGCCAGCAGCCAAGGAGGTCCCTCGGAGACCCAGTACTTC	NA	TRBV4-1	TRBJ2-5	NA